The entry below gives a single T cell receptor (beta chain) sequence along with its context. The antigen remains unidentified. Germline assignment: CDR1 MNHNY and CDR2 SVGAGI (reference sequence). The junction had 4 bases not matched to a gene; V was cut back by 5 bases and J by 4 bases. This CDR3 spans 13 amino acids. The data are from a study of Tregs in tolerant kidney transplant recipients. Study-wide background: Mixed chimerism was transient after nonmyeloablative marrow transplants from related graft donors. Whole-study findings and limits: The small number of patients limits these findings pending further validation. Biological reproducibility was not directly addressed in this study.

Profiling relied on immunoSEQ multiplex PCR, and the TCRdb table lists in-frame clones only, not all of them. The table lists 60,000 to 65,000 clones, less than 98% of them singletons. An overnight rest at 37°C with approximately 210 IU/ml IL-2 preceded regulatory T cell sorting from thawed PBMCs. The sequencing here drew on Tregs from blood, taken before the transplant. The chain carries TRBV6-6 and TRBJ1-1, with 7 bases fitting TRBD1. The clonotype comes from a human donor who received a combined kidney and bone marrow transplant. The CDR3 here is CASSQQGSTEAFF. In DNA form, the CDR3 reads TGTGCCAGCAGTCAACAGGGGAGCACTGAAGCTTTCTTT.